The T cell receptor beta chain described here comes from a study of blood T cell repertoires in COVID-19 (dated by TCRdb to about 2020). About the investigation overall: The collaborator samples originated in the United States, Italy and Spain and spanned the acute and convalescent phases of COVID-19. Where available, HLA class I and class II types were taken from metadata supplied by the sample provider and were not determined by assay-based typing. The material from the prospective study consisted of cDNA or gDNA derived from T cells, B-cell-depleted T cells, or PBMCs. The dataset comprised deeply sampled blood TCRbeta repertoires from subjects exposed to, actively infected with, or recovered from COVID-19. The repertoires were made available in a free public database intended to serve as a resource for research on the immune response to SARS-CoV-2. A de-identified subject ID, COVID-19 status, age in years and sex were almost always included in the sample metadata. Samples came from the ongoing ImmuneRACE study (first 160 participants) plus 1,254 subjects from 6 global collaborators. On the study overall, not on this receptor specifically: How much clinical and demographic metadata was included differed by source and by participant, and the metadata was provided uncurated.

Each collaborating institution followed its own protocols to collect whole blood in K2EDTA tubes. For TCRbeta analysis, collaborator samples were shipped as frozen whole blood, as isolated PBMCs, or as DNA extracted from either sample type. CDR1 and CDR2 are read off the germline V gene (reference sequence) as SGHNT and YYREEE. Measured from the cysteine to the phenylalanine, the CDR3 is 14 residues long. The CDR3 DNA has 42 bases and is translated from base 1. V loses 4 bases at its end and J loses 5 bases; junction bases beyond the gene matches: 5. Points on this clone: Its antigen has not been determined. Per-base quality was not reported, and no clone a single base away is much larger than it.

TCRbeta CDR3 regions were amplified from genomic DNA using the immunoSEQ Assay, a bias-controlled multiplex PCR. As for the original processing: The number of nucleated cells in each sample was estimated by amplification of reference gene primers within the assay. Sequence reads were collapsed and filtered to measure the absolute abundance of every unique TCRbeta CDR3 rearrangement. For each sample, productive Simpson clonality was calculated as the square root of Simpson's diversity index across productive rearrangements. In its TCRdb copy, this immuneACCESS table keeps in-frame sequences only and misses some clones. Where compared with another copy, unresolved V genes explain less than half of these, and the others have no known cause. The V and J calls and clone size are taken from that table; D and trimming were inferred from the DNA. The sample table lists some 180,000 clones, 70% to 85% of them with a count of one. The ten most abundant clones make up less than 15% of the sample.

The rearranged chain carries TRBV5-4 and TRBJ2-7; 11 bases in the middle match TRBD2. This TCR came from a human donor in a cohort sampled during active COVID-19. Sequenced material: peripheral blood. The DNA reads TGTGCCAGCAGCCTCGGGACTAGCGGACACGAGCAGTACTTC. The translation is CASSLGTSGHEQYF.